This T cell receptor beta chain was identified in a study of cytomegalovirus exposure and HLA in healthy donors. In the study overall: A preliminary data release comprised roughly 80 million unique TCRs obtained from HLA-typed donors.

PCR primers comprised 60 Vbeta and 13 Jbeta primers. Sequencing used immunoSEQ multiplex PCR; TCRdb keeps in-frame clones, though not all of them. The sample consists of roughly 100,000 clones, roughly three quarters of them appearing once. Overall study results and limits: Relative to the approximately 660-donor mean, N-insertions were reportedly fewer in an Asian-associated ancestry cluster in a later analysis. The study labeled 170 or so TCR beta chains cytomegalovirus-associated. Some public TCRs appeared in many individuals, while most sequences were rare.

The length of the CDR3 is 14 residues. CDR1 and CDR2 (germline): SNHLY, FYNNEI. J was trimmed by 2 bases and V by 6 bases; bases with no gene match: 2. As to this clone: What it binds is not known.

This TCR derives from a female donor in good health and CMV-seronegative. The chain carries TRBV2 and TRBJ2-3; 10 bases are a match to TRBD2. Material: PBMCs. Written as DNA, the CDR3 is TGTGCCAGCAGACTAGCGGGGAACACAGATACGCAGTATTTT. It is translated as CASRLAGNTDTQYF.